This TCR beta chain was documented in a study of T cell changes during pregnancy in multiple sclerosis. TCRdb keeps only in-frame clones here, not all; method: immunoSEQ multiplex PCR. Here the sample spans 65,000 to 90,000 clones, roughly 91% being singletons. This clone was seen once. V dropped 8 bases and J dropped 6 bases, with 22 bases sitting between them. CDR3 length: 16 amino acids. The germline V gene has CDR1 MDHEN and CDR2 SYDVKM. The chain uses TRBV28 and TRBJ2-2; perhaps TRBD2 as D (6 bases). The receptor was isolated from a female donor with multiple sclerosis, enrolled in a pregnancy study. The specimen comprised CD4+ T cells from peripheral blood mononuclear cells, sampled after pregnancy. CDR3 coding DNA: TGTGCCAGCCGACTAGGGCAAGCCCTCCTATCCGGGGAGCTGTTTTTT. Translating gives CASRLGQALLSGELFF.